The sequence of this TCR beta chain was determined in a study of post-analysis software for immune sequencing data. Background on the study: As for disease course, relapsing-remitting, secondary progressive and progressive-relapsing multiple sclerosis were all included.

The CDR3 loop spans 12 amino acids. Per germline, CDR1 SEHNR and CDR2 FQNEAQ (reference sequence). The ends were cut back, 5 bases at V and 2 bases at J, with 7 bases in the middle. The table lists this clonotype with many counts. What it binds is not known. Broader study findings: F measure grouped same-batch samples tightly together. People with multiple sclerosis had a significantly lower normalized Chao1 diversity than controls did. Several TRBV segments (TRBV5-6, TRBV5-1 and TRBV20-1 among them) occurred more frequently in patients than in controls.

Prepared libraries of TCR beta cDNA carried unique molecular identifiers. T cells numbering roughly 0.9 to 10 million yielded cDNA molecules that totaled about 500,000. Using its own MiXCR run on the PCR reads, TCRdb lists one record per CDR3 protein. Here the sample spans fewer than 850,000 distinct CDR3 sequences, roughly 29% being singletons. Sequenced material: blood. The rearrangement joins TRBV7-9 to TRBJ2-7; D gene uncertain. The source of this sequence is a girl aged 5-17 years with multiple sclerosis. The CDR3 spells CASSPIPYEQYF. The CDR3 nucleotides read TGTGCCAGCAGCCCGATCCCCTACGAGCAGTACTTC.